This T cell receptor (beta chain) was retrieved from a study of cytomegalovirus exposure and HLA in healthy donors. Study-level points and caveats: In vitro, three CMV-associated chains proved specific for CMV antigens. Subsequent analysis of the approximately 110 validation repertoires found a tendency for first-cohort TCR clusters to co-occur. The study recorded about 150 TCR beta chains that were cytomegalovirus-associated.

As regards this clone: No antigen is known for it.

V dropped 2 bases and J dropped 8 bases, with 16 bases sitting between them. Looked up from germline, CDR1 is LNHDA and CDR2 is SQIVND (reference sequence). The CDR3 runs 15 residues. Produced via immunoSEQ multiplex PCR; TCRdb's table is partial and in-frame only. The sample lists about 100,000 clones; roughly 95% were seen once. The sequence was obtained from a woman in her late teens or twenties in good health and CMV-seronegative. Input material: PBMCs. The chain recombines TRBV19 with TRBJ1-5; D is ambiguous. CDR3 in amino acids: CASSISALSAKPQHF. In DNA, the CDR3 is TGTGCCAGTAGTATATCCGCACTTTCAGCGAAGCCCCAGCATTTT. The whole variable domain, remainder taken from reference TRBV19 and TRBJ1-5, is DGGITQSPKYLFRKEGQNVTLSCEQNLNHDAMYWYRQDPGQGLRLIYYSQIVNDFQKGDIAEGYSVSREKKESFPLTVTSAQKNPTAFYLCASSISALSAKPQHFGDGTRLSIL.